This T cell receptor (beta chain) is from a study of sequential checkpoint blockade in melanoma. TCRdb's copy holds only in-frame clones and misses some; the assay was immunoSEQ multiplex PCR. In the table there are some 30,000 clones, roughly 84% of which are singletons. The germline V gene has CDR1 SEHNR and CDR2 FQNEAQ (reference sequence). The CDR3 length is 17 residues. The trim removed 4 bases at V and 0 bases at J, leaving 10 bases unmatched. The treatment was: randomized to nivolumab then ipilimumab (arm A) or the reverse (arm B). Patients had received no earlier DNA-damaging chemotherapy. Sorted cells were live CD3+CD8+, lacking CD19 and CD56, from PBMCs.

The sample was CD8+ T cells sorted from blood (inferred from file names), taken from a patient given nivolumab and ipilimumab in sequence. The clonotype originates from a human donor with melanoma. The chain employs TRBV7-9 and TRBJ2-3; 7 nucleotides agree with TRBD2. The CDR3 spells CASSSTGRRMSTDTQYF. CDR3 sequence (DNA): TGTGCCAGCAGCTCGACCGGGAGGAGGATGAGCACAGATACGCAGTATTTT.